This entry concerns a single T cell receptor (beta chain). What it binds is not known. The data originate from a study of blood T cells in healthy people across ages. Study-level results: A greater number of naive CD4+ cells and higher diversity distinguished long-lived donors from aged donors.

The V gene's germline CDR1 is SGHTA and CDR2 FQGNSA. With V trimmed by 1 base and J by 6 bases, 3 bases remained unmatched. This CDR3 has 14 amino acids. It was with a sample-barcoded 5' primer and a J-beta primer mix that a second PCR of roughly 6 to 12 cycles was run. Every sample produced at least 3 million CDR3-containing paired-end reads. Each CDR3 protein gets one entry after TCRdb re-called the 5' RACE reads with MiXCR. The data contain 850,000 to 1,300,000 distinct CDR3 sequences, around 43% of them singletons. The sample comprised blood. The genes are TRBV7-2 and TRBJ2-3; 8 bases map to TRBD1. This TCR was recovered from a woman in her fifties or sixties in good health. CDR3 nucleotide sequence: TGTGCCAGCAGCTTAGGGGACAGGCCGGATACGCAGTATTTT. As protein: CASSLGDRPDTQYF. Supplemented by reference TRBV7-2 and TRBJ2-3, the full variable domain reads GAGVSQSPSNKVTEKGKDVELRCDPISGHTALYWYRQSLGQGLEFLIYFQGNSAPDKSGLPSDRFSAERTGGSVSTLTIQRTQQEDSAVYLCASSLGDRPDTQYFGPGTRLTVL.